The T cell receptor (beta chain) under discussion was sequenced for a study of response to subunit inactivated influenza vaccine (dated by TCRdb to 2017 to 2018). Background on the whole study: To follow how T cells responded to a trivalent subunit inactivated influenza vaccine, the researchers relied on deep quantitative profiling of the T cell receptor repertoire.

Paper-wide results and their limitations: The authors suggested that each seasonal influenza vaccination may recruit only a limited number of new T cells.

The germline V and J ends show losses of 5 bases and 7 bases respectively, and no gene match explains 9 bases of the junction. CDR1 and CDR2 are drawn from the germline V gene: SGHTA, FQGNSA. CDR3 length: 16 amino acids, cysteine to phenylalanine. Only CDR3 DNA is held: 48 bases, read in frame from base 1. The library was generated by RT-PCR. The instrument given in TCRdb is Illumina HiSeq 2500. TCRdb reprocessed the public reads (quality trimming at Q25 with fastp, clone calling with MiXCR) and kept in-frame beta chains. Rows with one shared CDR3 protein collapse into an entry with the most common genes and DNA. Present in this sample are about 180,000 distinct CDR3 sequences, 9.2% of which were seen just once. Roughly a tenth of the sample goes to the ten largest clones. This clonotype has at least ten counts. What antigen it recognizes has not been identified. The sample holds no much larger clone one base away, and base qualities are not on file.

The material sequenced was non-naive T cells sorted from PBMCs, taken on the day of vaccination. In light of the paper, this sample's cell subset or site label describes: memory T cell fraction. The source of this sequence is a man aged 50-59 years who received an inactivated influenza vaccine. Donor details come from another sample of the same person, matched by shared clones. The chain joins TRBV7-2 to TRBJ2-1; 12 nucleotides in the junction match TRBD2. At the DNA level, the sequence is TGTGCCAGCAGCACCCGACTAGCGGGGGCTACTAATGAGCAGTTCTTC. Its coded protein is CASSTRLAGATNEQFF.